One sample yielded the 21 T cell receptor beta chains listed below, sequenced in a study of CD8 T cells in ankylosing spondylitis. MiXCR was run by TCRdb on the 5' RACE reads, yielding one entry per CDR3 protein. The sample has about 24,000 distinct CDR3 sequences; over 10% are singletons. Sequenced material: blood. The receptor source for this set is a male donor with ankylosing spondylitis or in good health (not recorded which).

V usage is TRBV29-1 and J usage is TRBJ2-2; D gene uncertain. Trimming took 4 bases from V and 3 from J, leaving 6 bases between them. CDR1 and CDR2 (germline): SQVTM, ANQGSEA. CDR3 size: 12 residues. The DNA for the CDR3 is TGCAGCGTTGTGGATGACACCGGGGAGCTGTTTTTT. Protein: CSVVDDTGELFF.

This clonotype turned up a few times. The chain is built from TRBV4-2 and TRBJ2-5, with 11 bases lining up with TRBD2. The CDR3 is made up of 16 amino acids. V lost 6 bases and J lost 5; bases outside the gene matches: 11. Germline CDR1 is LGHNA and CDR2 is YNFKEQ. The CDR3 sequence: CASSRTSGPRGETQYF. For the CDR3, the DNA is TGTGCCAGCAGTAGGACTAGCGGGCCTAGGGGTGAGACCCAGTACTTC.

This clonotype was seen many times. The chain uses TRBV29-1 and TRBJ2-3, with 8 bases lining up with TRBD1. V trimming: 3 bases; J trimming: 1 base; junction bases outside the gene matches: 3. This CDR3 comprises 14 residues. Germline loops: CDR1 SQVTM, CDR2 ANQGSEA. As DNA, the CDR3 is TGCAGCGTTGACCCAGGGGGCGGCACAGATACGCAGTATTTT. Translating gives CSVDPGGGTDTQYF.

This rearrangement joins TRBV24-1 to TRBJ2-1; maybe TRBD2 (6 bases). This CDR3 spans 15 amino acids. Germline V gene sequence: CDR1 KGHDR, CDR2 SFDVKD. Trimming removed 6 bases from V and 3 bases from J, with 14 bases in between. The CDR3 loop reads CATSYRESDYNEQFF. CDR3 DNA: TGTGCCACCAGTTACCGGGAGTCAGACTACAATGAGCAGTTCTTC.

This clonotype has a handful of counts. The chain has TRBV5-1 and TRBJ2-1; no clear D. CDR3 length equals 14 residues. Germline CDR1 is SGHRS and CDR2 is YFSETQ. Trimming pared 1 base from V and 8 bases from J, leaving 13 bases between. The CDR3 DNA follows: TGCGCCAGCAGCTTGTGGGGTGTTCAGGATGAGCAGTTCTTC. It yields the protein CASSLWGVQDEQFF.

This clonotype occurred many times. The chain combines TRBV20-1 with TRBJ2-1; either TRBD1 or TRBD2 may supply D (5 bases each). Germline CDR1 reads DFQATT; CDR2 reads SNEGSKA (reference sequence). The CDR3 covers 16 residues. V gave up 5 bases and J gave up 6 bases, with 23 bases separating them. Written as DNA, the CDR3 is TGCAGTGCTGGGGCCTGGGTGGGTCAGCGGATCAATGAGCAGTTCTTC. Its protein is CSAGAWVGQRINEQFF.

This clonotype was recorded many times. The chain has TRBV12-3 or TRBV12-4 and TRBJ2-7, with 7 positions matching TRBD1. The trim removed 6 bases at V and 6 bases at J, leaving 11 bases unmatched. There are 14 residues in the CDR3. The CDR3, as DNA: TGTGCCAGCAGGGCATCCGGACAGGCCGTCGAGCAGTACTTC. Protein product: CASRASGQAVEQYF.

The CDR3 protein is CSASPLAQPQHF. CDR3 nucleotide sequence: TGCAGTGCTAGCCCCCTGGCCCAGCCCCAGCATTTT. The chain recombines TRBV20-1 with TRBJ1-5; no firm D call. CDR1 and CDR2 from the germline V gene are DFQATT and SNEGSKA (reference sequence). The CDR3 has 12 residues. V was cut by 3 bases and J by 7 bases, with 10 bases left in between.

In this sample, this clonotype turned up a few times. The V gene is TRBV5-1, the J gene TRBJ2-1; D not certain. The CDR3 length is 11 residues. Trimming pared 1 base from V and 9 bases from J, leaving 5 bases between. Germline CDR1 and CDR2: SGHRS and YFSETQ. The CDR3 loop reads CASSLQVEQFF. Written as DNA, the CDR3 is TGCGCCAGCAGCTTGCAGGTTGAGCAGTTCTTC.

This clonotype came up many times. The genes are TRBV5-1 and TRBJ1-4, with 7 positions matching TRBD1. This CDR3 is built from 14 residues. V was clipped by 6 bases and J by 4 bases; unmatched bases: 6. Per germline, CDR1 SGHRS and CDR2 YFSETQ. The CDR3 DNA reads as TGCGCCAGCAAAGAGGGACAGCTTAATGAAAAACTGTTTTTT. Amino acids: CASKEGQLNEKLFF.

At least ten counts were recorded for this clonotype. The chain uses TRBV24-1 and TRBJ2-3; 8 nucleotides agree with TRBD1. Germline V gene sequence: CDR1 KGHDR, CDR2 SFDVKD. J was trimmed by 2 bases and V by 7 bases; bases with no gene match: 7. The CDR3 has 15 residues. This chain's CDR3 is CATSSRDRNTDTQYF. The CDR3 nucleotides are TGTGCCACCAGCTCCCGGGACAGGAACACAGATACGCAGTATTTT.

This clonotype was counted many times. In nucleotides, the CDR3 is TGTGCCAGCAGTTGGGGCCCCAGTTACACTGAAGCTTTCTTT. Its translation: CASSWGPSYTEAFF. The chain has TRBV5-6 and TRBJ1-1; the D gene is possibly TRBD1 (5 bases). The germline V and J ends were trimmed by 5 bases and 3 bases, with 14 bases remaining between them. The germline V gene encodes CDR1 SGHDT and CDR2 YYEEEE. The CDR3 spans 14 residues.

CDR3 in DNA: TGTGCCAGCCACCAGGGGTGGGACATTCAGTACTTC. It specifies CASHQGWDIQYF. The rearrangement uses TRBV6-6 and TRBJ2-4; possible D gene TRBD1, 6 bases. Germline V gene lookup returns CDR1 MNHNY and CDR2 SVGAGI (reference sequence). The CDR3 extends over 12 amino acids. Trimming pared 8 bases from V and 8 bases from J, leaving 13 bases between.

This clonotype was detected many times. V is TRBV29-1 and J is TRBJ2-2, with D possibly TRBD1 on 5 matching bases. V was trimmed by 3 bases and J by 6 bases, leaving 8 bases between them. The CDR3 loop spans 12 amino acids. In germline, CDR1 is SQVTM, CDR2 ANQGSEA. The CDR3 loop is CSVDGAAGELFF. The CDR3 DNA reads as TGCAGCGTTGATGGGGCCGCCGGGGAGCTGTTTTTT.

V usage is TRBV10-2 and J usage is TRBJ2-1, with 7 bases that match TRBD1. The length of the CDR3 is 16 residues. Losses at the gene ends were 3 bases for V and 0 bases for J; bases not matched to a gene: 5. Germline V gene sequence: CDR1 WSHSY, CDR2 SAAADI. CDR3 loop: CASSDPKGASYNEQFF. In DNA, the CDR3 is TGCGCCAGCAGTGACCCAAAGGGGGCCTCCTACAATGAGCAGTTCTTC.

This clonotype was picked up many times. V usage is TRBV12-3 or TRBV12-4 and J usage is TRBJ1-1; D remains ambiguous. The CDR3 spans 12 residues. V was trimmed by 4 bases and J by 1 base, leaving 4 bases between them. DNA for the CDR3: TGTGCCAGCAGTTACGGGAACACTGAAGCTTTCTTT. Translation: CASSYGNTEAFF.

The CDR3 coding sequence is TGTGCCAGCAGTTTATCGGGCGGGACCCCCTCCAGAAGGCAGTTCTTC. Translating it yields CASSLSGGTPSRRQFF. The rearrangement uses TRBV27 and TRBJ2-1; D might be TRBD2 (6 bases). This CDR3 has 16 residues. Germline-derived CDR1 and CDR2 are MNHEY and SMNVEV (reference sequence). Deletions cut 0 bases from V and 12 bases from J, with 21 bases between.

This clonotype showed up many times. The chain is built from TRBV29-1 and TRBJ2-4; D is unclear. V lost 4 bases, J lost 8 bases, and 6 bases lay in between. Germline loops: CDR1 SQVTM, CDR2 ANQGSEA. The CDR3 length is 10 residues. CDR3 in amino acids: CSVGVDIQYF. CDR3 in DNA: TGCAGCGTTGGTGTTGACATTCAGTACTTC. Variable domain in full (rest from reference TRBV29-1 and TRBJ2-4): SAVISQKPSRDICQRGTSLTIQCQVDSQVTMMFWYRQQPGQSLTLIATANQGSEATYESGFVIDKFPISRPNLTFSTLTVSNMSPEDSSIYLCSVGVDIQYFGAGTRLSVL.

CDR3 loop: CSASRSWENHYEQYF. CDR3 bases: TGCAGTGCTAGTCGCTCTTGGGAGAACCATTACGAGCAGTACTTC. This rearrangement joins TRBV20-1 to TRBJ2-7; TRBD2 is a possible D gene (5 bases). The V gene's germline CDR1 is DFQATT and CDR2 SNEGSKA (reference sequence). V lost 3 bases and J lost 4, with 19 bases in between. The CDR3 totals 15 residues.

The sample holds many counts of this clonotype. V and J are TRBV7-6 and TRBJ2-1; no reliable D call. Trimming pared 5 bases from V and 0 bases from J, leaving 11 bases between. Germline lookup yields CDR1 SGHVS and CDR2 FNYEAQ. The CDR3 is made up of 15 amino acids. The CDR3 loop is CASSDSPDSYNEQFF. CDR3 DNA sequence: TGTGCCAGCAGCGATAGCCCCGACTCCTACAATGAGCAGTTCTTC.

This clonotype was seen more than once but under ten times. The genes are TRBV5-1 and TRBJ1-3, with D unresolved. Between the trimmed V and J ends, which lost 0 bases and 0 bases, there was a span of 7 bases. In germline, CDR1 is SGHRS, CDR2 YFSETQ. The CDR3 has 15 amino acids. CDR3 bases: TGCGCCAGCAGCTTGGACGGACTCTCTGGAAACACCATATATTTT. It translates to CASSLDGLSGNTIYF. Supplemented by reference TRBV5-1 and TRBJ1-3, the full variable domain reads KAGVTQTPRYLIKTRGQQVTLSCSPISGHRSVSWYQQTPGQGLQFLFEYFSETQRNKGNFPGRFSGRQFSNSRSEMNVSTLELGDSALYLCASSLDGLSGNTIYFGEGSWLTVV.